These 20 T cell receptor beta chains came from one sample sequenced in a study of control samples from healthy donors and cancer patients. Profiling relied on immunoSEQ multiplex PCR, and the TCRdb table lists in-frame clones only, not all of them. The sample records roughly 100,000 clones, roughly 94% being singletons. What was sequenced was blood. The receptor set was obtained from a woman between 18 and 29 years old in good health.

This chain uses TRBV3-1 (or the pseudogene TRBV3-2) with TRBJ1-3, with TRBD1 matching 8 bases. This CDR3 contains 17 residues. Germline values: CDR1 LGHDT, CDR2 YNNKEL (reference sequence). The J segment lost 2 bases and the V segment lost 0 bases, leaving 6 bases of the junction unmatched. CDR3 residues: CASSQDLTGGTGNTIYF. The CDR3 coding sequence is TGTGCCAGCAGCCAAGACCTAACAGGGGGGACTGGAAACACCATATATTTT.

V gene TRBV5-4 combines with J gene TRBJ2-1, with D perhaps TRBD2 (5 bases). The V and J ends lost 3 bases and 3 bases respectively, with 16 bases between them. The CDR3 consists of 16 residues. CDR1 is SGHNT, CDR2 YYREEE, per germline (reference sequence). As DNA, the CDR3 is TGTGCCAGCAGCTCCCGTTCGAGCGGTTTCTACAATGAGCAGTTCTTC. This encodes CASSSRSSGFYNEQFF. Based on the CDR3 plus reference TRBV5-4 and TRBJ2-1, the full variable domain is ETGVTQSPTHLIKTRGQQVTLRCSSQSGHNTVSWYQQALGQGPQFIFQYYREEENGRGNFPPRFSGLQFPNYSSELNVNALELDDSALYLCASSSRSSGFYNEQFFGPGTRLTVL.

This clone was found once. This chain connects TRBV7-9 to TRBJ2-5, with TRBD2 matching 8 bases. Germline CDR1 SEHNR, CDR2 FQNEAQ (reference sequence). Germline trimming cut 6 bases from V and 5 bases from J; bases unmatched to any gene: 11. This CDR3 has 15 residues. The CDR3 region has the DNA TGTGCCAGCAGTTCCGGGACTAGAGAGGGTGAGACCCAGTACTTC. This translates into CASSSGTREGETQYF.

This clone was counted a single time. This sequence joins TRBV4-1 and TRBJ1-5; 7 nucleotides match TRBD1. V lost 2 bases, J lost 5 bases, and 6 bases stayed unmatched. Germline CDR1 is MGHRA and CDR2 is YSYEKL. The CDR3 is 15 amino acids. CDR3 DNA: TGCGCCAGCAGCCAACCCGACAGGGACGATCAGCCCCAGCATTTT. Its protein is CASSQPDRDDQPQHF.

In nucleotides, the CDR3 is TGTGCCACCAGCAGAGAAGGGGTAGAGAACACTGAAGCTTTCTTT. It specifies CATSREGVENTEAFF. This sequence joins TRBV15 and TRBJ1-1, with D perhaps TRBD1 (5 bases). CDR3 length: 15 amino acids. Germline V gene lookup returns CDR1 LNHNV and CDR2 YYDKDF (reference sequence). V was clipped by 0 bases and J by 1 base, with 9 bases between them.

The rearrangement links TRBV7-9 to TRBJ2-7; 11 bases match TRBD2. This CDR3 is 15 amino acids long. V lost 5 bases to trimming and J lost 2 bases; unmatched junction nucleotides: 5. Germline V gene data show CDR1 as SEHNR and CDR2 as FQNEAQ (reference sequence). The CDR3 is CASSAGLAVPYEQYF. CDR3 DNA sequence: TGTGCCAGCAGCGCGGGACTAGCGGTCCCCTACGAGCAGTACTTC.

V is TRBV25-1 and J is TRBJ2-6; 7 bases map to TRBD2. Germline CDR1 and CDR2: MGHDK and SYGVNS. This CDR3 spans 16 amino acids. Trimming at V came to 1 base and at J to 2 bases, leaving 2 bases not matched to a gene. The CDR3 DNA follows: TGTGCCAGCAGTGAATGGGGGGGTACTGGGGCCAACGTCCTGACTTTC. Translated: CASSEWGGTGANVLTF. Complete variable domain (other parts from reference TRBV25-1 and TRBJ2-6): EADIYQTPRYLVIGTGKKITLECSQTMGHDKMYWYQQDPGMELHLIHYSYGVNSTEKGDLSSESTVSRIRTEHFPLTLESARPSHTSQYLCASSEWGGTGANVLTFGAGSRLTVL.

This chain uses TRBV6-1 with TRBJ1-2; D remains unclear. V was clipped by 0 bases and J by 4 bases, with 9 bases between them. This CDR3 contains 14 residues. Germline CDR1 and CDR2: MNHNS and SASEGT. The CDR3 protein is CASSEAKVSYGYTF. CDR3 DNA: TGTGCCAGCAGTGAAGCGAAAGTCTCCTATGGCTACACCTTC.

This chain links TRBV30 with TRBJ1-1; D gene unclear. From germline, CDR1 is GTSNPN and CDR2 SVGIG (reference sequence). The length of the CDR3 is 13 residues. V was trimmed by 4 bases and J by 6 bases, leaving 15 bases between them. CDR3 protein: CAWTAVTAAEAFF. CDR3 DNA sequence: TGTGCCTGGACCGCCGTCACAGCGGCTGAAGCTTTCTTT.

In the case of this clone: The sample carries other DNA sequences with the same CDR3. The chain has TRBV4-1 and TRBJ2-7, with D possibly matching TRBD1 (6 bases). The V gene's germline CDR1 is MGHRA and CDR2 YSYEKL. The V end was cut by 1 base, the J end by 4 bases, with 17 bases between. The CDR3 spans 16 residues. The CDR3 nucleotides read TGCGCCAGCAGCCAAGTCTTGGCAGGGGCGAAATACGAGCAGTACTTC. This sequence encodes CASSQVLAGAKYEQYF.

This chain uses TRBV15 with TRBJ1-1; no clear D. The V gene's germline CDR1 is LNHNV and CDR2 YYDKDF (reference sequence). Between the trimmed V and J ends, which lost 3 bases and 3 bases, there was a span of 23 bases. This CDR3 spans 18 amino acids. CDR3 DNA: TGTGCCACCAGCAGGAATTACAATACCGGGCGCAAAGACACTGAAGCTTTCTTT. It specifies CATSRNYNTGRKDTEAFF. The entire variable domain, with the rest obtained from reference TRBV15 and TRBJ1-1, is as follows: DAMVIQNPRYQVTQFGKPVTLSCSQTLNHNVMYWYQQKSSQAPKLLFHYYDKDFNNEADTPDNFQSRRPNTSFCFLDIRSPGLGDTAMYLCATSRNYNTGRKDTEAFFGQGTRLTVV.

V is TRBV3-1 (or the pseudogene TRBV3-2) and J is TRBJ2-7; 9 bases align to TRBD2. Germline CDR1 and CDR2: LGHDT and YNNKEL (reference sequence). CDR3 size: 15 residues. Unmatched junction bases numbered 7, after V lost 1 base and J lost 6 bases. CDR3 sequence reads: CASSQGGLAGLEQYF. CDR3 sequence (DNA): TGTGCCAGCAGCCAAGGTGGCCTAGCGGGGCTCGAGCAGTACTTC.

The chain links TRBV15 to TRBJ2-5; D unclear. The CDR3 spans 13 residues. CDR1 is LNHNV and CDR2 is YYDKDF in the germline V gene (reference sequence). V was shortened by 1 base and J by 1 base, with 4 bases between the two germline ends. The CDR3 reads CATSRALQETQYF. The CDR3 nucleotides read TGTGCCACCAGCAGAGCTCTCCAAGAGACCCAGTACTTC.

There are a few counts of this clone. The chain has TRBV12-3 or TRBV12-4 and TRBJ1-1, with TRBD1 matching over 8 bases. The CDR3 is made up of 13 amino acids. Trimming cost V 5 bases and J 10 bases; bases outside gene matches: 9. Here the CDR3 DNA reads TGTGCCAGCAGTGCTCAGGGGGCCTCCGCAGCTTTCTTT. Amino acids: CASSAQGASAAFF.

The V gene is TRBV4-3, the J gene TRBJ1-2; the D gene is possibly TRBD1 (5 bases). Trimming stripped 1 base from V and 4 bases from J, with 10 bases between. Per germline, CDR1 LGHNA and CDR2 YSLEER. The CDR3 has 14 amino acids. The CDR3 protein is CASSQGGRGYGYTF. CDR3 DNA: TGCGCCAGCAGCCAAGGGGGAAGGGGCTATGGCTACACCTTC.

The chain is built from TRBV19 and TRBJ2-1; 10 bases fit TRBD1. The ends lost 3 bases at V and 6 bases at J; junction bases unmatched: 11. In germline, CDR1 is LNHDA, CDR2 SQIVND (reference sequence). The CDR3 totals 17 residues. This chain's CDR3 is CASSILLRGTGVNEQFF. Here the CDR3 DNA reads TGTGCCAGTAGTATTCTACTCAGAGGGACAGGGGTCAATGAGCAGTTCTTC.

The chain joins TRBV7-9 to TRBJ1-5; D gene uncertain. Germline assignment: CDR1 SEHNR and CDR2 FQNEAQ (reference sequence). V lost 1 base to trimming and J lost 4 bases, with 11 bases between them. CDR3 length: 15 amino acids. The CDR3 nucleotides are TGTGCCAGCAGCTTAGATGGAGGAAAGAATCAGCCCCAGCATTTT. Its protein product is CASSLDGGKNQPQHF.

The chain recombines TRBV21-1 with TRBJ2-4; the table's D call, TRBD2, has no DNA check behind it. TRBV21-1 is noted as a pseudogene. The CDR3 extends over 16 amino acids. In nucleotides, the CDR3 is TGTGCCAGCAGCAAAGTGGGCAGGGAGGACAAAAACATTCAGTACTTC. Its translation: CASSKVGREDKNIQYF.

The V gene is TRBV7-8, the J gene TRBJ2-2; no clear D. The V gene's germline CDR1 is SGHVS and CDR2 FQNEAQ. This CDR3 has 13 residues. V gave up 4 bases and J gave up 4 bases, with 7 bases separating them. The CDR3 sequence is CASSSSSTGELFF. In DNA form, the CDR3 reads TGTGCCAGCAGCTCCTCTAGCACCGGGGAGCTGTTTTTT.

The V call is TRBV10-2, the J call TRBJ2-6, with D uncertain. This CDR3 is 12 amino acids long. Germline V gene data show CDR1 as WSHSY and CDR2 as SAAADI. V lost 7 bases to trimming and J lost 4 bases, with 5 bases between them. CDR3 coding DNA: TGCGCCAGCACCCGAGGGGCCAACGTCCTGACTTTC. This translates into CASTRGANVLTF.